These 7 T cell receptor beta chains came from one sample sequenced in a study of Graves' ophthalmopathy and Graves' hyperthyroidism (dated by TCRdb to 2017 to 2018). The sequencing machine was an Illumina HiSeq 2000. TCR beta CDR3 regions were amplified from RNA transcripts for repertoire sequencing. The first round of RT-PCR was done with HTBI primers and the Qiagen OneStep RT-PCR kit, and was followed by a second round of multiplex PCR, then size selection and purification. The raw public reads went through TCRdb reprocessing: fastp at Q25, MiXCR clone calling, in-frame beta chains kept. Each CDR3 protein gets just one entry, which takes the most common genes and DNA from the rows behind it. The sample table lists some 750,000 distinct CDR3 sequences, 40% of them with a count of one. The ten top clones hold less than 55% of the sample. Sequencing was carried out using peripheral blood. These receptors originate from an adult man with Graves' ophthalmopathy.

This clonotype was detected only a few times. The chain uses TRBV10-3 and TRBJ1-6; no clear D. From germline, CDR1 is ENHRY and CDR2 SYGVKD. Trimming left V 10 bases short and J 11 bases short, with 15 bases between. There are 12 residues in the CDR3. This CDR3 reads CASSREGTPLHF. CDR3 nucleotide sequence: TGTGCCAGCAGCCGGGAAGGGACACCCCTCCACTTT.

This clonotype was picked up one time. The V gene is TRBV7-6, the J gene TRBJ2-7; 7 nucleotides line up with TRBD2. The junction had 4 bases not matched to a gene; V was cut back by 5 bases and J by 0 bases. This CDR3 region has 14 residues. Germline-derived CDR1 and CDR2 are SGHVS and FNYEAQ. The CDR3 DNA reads TGTGCCAGCAGCCACGGGACTATCTCCTACGAGCAGTACTTC. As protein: CASSHGTISYEQYF.

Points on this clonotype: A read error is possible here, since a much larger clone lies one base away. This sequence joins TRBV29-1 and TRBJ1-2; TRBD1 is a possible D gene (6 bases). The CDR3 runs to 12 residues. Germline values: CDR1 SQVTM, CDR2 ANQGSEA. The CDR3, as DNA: TGCAGCGTTGCAGGGGTTAGCTATGGCCACACCTTC. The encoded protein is CSVAGVSYGHTF.

The DNA for the CDR3 is TGTGCCACCAGTGCGGGACAGGGGGTGGAAAAACTGTTTTTT. This sequence encodes CATSAGQGVEKLFF. The V and J genes are TRBV24-1 and TRBJ1-4; 11 bases map to TRBD1. The CDR3 is 14 residues long. Germline assignment: CDR1 KGHDR and CDR2 SFDVKD. The ends lost 5 bases at V and 8 bases at J; junction bases unmatched: 3.

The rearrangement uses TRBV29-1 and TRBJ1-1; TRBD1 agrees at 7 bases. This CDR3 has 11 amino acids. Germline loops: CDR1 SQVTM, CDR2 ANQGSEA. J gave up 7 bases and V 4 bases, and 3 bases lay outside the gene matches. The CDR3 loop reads CSVGGQSEAFF. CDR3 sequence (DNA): TGCAGCGTTGGGGGACAGAGTGAAGCTTTCTTT.

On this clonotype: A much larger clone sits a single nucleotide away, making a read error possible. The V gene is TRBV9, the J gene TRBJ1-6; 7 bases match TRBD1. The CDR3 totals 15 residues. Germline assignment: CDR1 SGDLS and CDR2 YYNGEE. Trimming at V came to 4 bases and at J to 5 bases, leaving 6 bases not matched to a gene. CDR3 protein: CASSCRGTDNSPLHF. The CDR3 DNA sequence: TGTGCCAGCAGCTGCCGAGGGACAGATAATTCACCCCTCCACTTT. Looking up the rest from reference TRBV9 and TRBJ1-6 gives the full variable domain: DSGVTQTPKHLITATGQRVTLRCSPRSGDLSVYWYQQSLDQGLQFLIQYYNGEERAKGNILERFSAQQFPDLHSELNLSSLELGDSALYFCASSCRGTDNSPLHFGNGTRLTVT.

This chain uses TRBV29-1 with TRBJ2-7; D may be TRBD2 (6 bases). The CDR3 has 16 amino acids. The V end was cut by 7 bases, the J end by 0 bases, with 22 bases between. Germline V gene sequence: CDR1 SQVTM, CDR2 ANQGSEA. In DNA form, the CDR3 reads TGCAGCGGAACCGGGACGCTACGGGGGAGCTCCTACGAGCAGTACTTC. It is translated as CSGTGTLRGSSYEQYF.